This T cell receptor beta chain was retrieved from a study of post-analysis software for immune sequencing data. Study details: The disease courses covered relapsing-remitting, secondary progressive and progressive-relapsing multiple sclerosis. Regarding the study as a whole: Compared with controls, patients had more of roughly five TRBV segments, including TRBV5-6, TRBV5-1 and TRBV20-1. Samples from one preparation batch, clustered by F measure, grouped strongly together. Significantly lower normalized Chao1 diversity was found in patients with multiple sclerosis relative to controls.

V lost 11 bases and J 7 bases, leaving 17 bases between the germline ends. Germline V gives CDR1 SEHNR, CDR2 FQNEAQ (reference sequence). This CDR3 contains 12 residues. cDNA libraries for TCR beta contained unique molecular identifiers. TCRdb re-derived calls from the PCR reads in MiXCR, one entry per CDR3 protein. The sample has approximately 400,000 distinct CDR3 sequences; roughly 38% are singletons. A remark on this clonotype: As yet, its antigen is unknown.

Sequencing was carried out using blood. This TCR was sampled from a girl aged 10 to 17 with multiple sclerosis. The chain is built from TRBV7-9 and TRBJ1-1; D is unresolved. The CDR3 nucleotides are TGTGCCGCCCTCCTCTTTGGGAATGAAGCTTTCTTT. Amino acids: CAALLFGNEAFF.